The clone carrying this TCR beta chain was seen only a few times. Its antigen is undetermined. The sample is drawn from a study of post-analysis software for immune sequencing data. As for the study in general: The disease courses covered relapsing-remitting, secondary progressive and progressive-relapsing multiple sclerosis. Study-wide points: Normalized Chao1 diversity was significantly lower in multiple sclerosis patients than in controls. Samples prepared in the same batch strongly co-clustered by F measure.

Carried by the TCR beta cDNA libraries were unique molecular identifiers. Input populations of about 0.95 to 11 million T cells gave rise to approximately 500,000 cDNA molecules. Using its own MiXCR run on the PCR reads, TCRdb lists one record per CDR3 protein. The sample has approximately 770,000 distinct CDR3 sequences; 46% are singletons. The sequence was collected from a girl between 10 and 17 years old with multiple sclerosis. The sample taken for sequencing was blood.

This CDR3 is CASSHIPGQGARTEAFF. DNA for the CDR3: TGCGCCAGCAGCCACATCCCCGGACAGGGGGCAAGAACTGAAGCTTTCTTT. The rearrangement joins TRBV4-1 to TRBJ1-1; TRBD1 matches at 11 bases. The junction had 11 bases not matched to a gene; V was cut back by 3 bases and J by 5 bases. This CDR3 is built from 17 residues. In germline, CDR1 is MGHRA, CDR2 YSYEKL.